One and the same sample provided the 28 T cell receptor beta chains below, sequenced in a study of T-cell memory formation after mild COVID-19. Each CDR3 protein gets one entry after TCRdb re-called the 5' RACE reads with MiXCR. Here the sample spans around 440,000 distinct CDR3 sequences, 15% to 20% being singletons. Sequencing used PBMCs or a T cell subset sorted from them (not recorded which). The receptors shown here come from an adult woman who had mild COVID-19 (a few samples of this study predate the infection). Cell type and time point are not known.

This clonotype has just a few counts. The chain uses TRBV5-1 and TRBJ1-2; D uncertain. The CDR3 totals 13 residues. V lost 0 bases to trimming and J lost 7 bases, with 10 bases between them. Germline assignment: CDR1 SGHRS and CDR2 YFSETQ. CDR3 sequence: CASSLAGYSGYTF. CDR3 coding DNA: TGCGCCAGCAGCTTGGCTGGGTATAGTGGCTACACCTTC.

This clonotype turned up a few times. The chain links TRBV6-6 to TRBJ2-7; tentatively, D is TRBD2 (6 bases). CDR3 size: 13 residues. From germline, CDR1 is MNHNY and CDR2 SVGAGI (reference sequence). Trimming stripped 6 bases from V and 7 bases from J, with 16 bases between. DNA for the CDR3: TGTGCCAGCAGCGCCTCCGGAGGGGCTGAGCAGTACTTC. Translation: CASSASGGAEQYF.

This clonotype has a handful of counts. The genes are TRBV6-5 and TRBJ1-6; D may be TRBD1 (5 bases). Germline V gene lookup returns CDR1 MNHEY and CDR2 SVGAGI. V was clipped by 0 bases and J by 7 bases, with 19 bases between them. CDR3 size: 18 residues. This CDR3 is CASSYSRDRNVGNSPLHF. The CDR3 nucleotides are TGTGCCAGCAGTTACTCTCGGGACCGTAACGTGGGAAATTCACCCCTCCACTTT.

This clonotype showed up just once. The chain recombines TRBV29-1 with TRBJ2-1; 7 bases match TRBD2. The V segment lost 6 bases and the J segment 3 bases; nucleotides outside the gene matches: 5. Looked up from germline, CDR1 is SQVTM and CDR2 is ANQGSEA. CDR3 size: 13 residues. CDR3 in amino acids: CSVAPSGYNEQFF. The CDR3 DNA sequence: TGCAGCGTCGCGCCTAGCGGCTACAATGAGCAGTTCTTC.

This clonotype was seen a handful of times. The J gene is TRBJ2-2, the V gene TRBV5-1, with D possibly being TRBD2 (7 bases). V was trimmed by 4 bases and J by 4 bases, leaving 14 bases between them. The germline V gene encodes CDR1 SGHRS and CDR2 YFSETQ. This CDR3 comprises 15 residues. The CDR3 sequence is CASSHHRGATGELFF. The DNA of the CDR3 is TGCGCCAGCAGCCACCATCGGGGGGCCACCGGGGAGCTGTTTTTT. The variable domain in full, with the rest retrieved from reference TRBV5-1 and TRBJ2-2, is KAGVTQTPRYLIKTRGQQVTLSCSPISGHRSVSWYQQTPGQGLQFLFEYFSETQRNKGNFPGRFSGRQFSNSRSEMNVSTLELGDSALYLCASSHHRGATGELFFGEGSRLTVL.

The V call is TRBV2, the J call TRBJ2-3, with 10 bases lining up with TRBD1. After removal of 10 bases from V and 6 bases from J, the junction contained 13 bases not matched to a gene. The CDR3 covers 15 residues. Germline V CDR1 and CDR2: SNHLY, FYNNEI. The CDR3 DNA follows: TGTGCCACGCACCGGGACAGGGGATCGATTGATACGCAGTATTTT. Residues: CATHRDRGSIDTQYF.

This sequence joins TRBV5-4 and TRBJ1-1; 8 bases agree with TRBD1. This CDR3 comprises 15 residues. Trimming cost V 4 bases and J 0 bases; bases outside gene matches: 5. The V gene's germline CDR1 is SGHNT and CDR2 YYREEE (reference sequence). The CDR3 protein is CASSKGQEMNTEAFF. CDR3 bases: TGTGCCAGCAGCAAGGGACAGGAGATGAACACTGAAGCTTTCTTT.

This clonotype has a handful of counts. The chain links TRBV5-1 to TRBJ2-1; possible D gene TRBD1, 6 bases. The germline gives CDR1 SGHRS, CDR2 YFSETQ. V lost 3 bases, J lost 8 bases, and 9 bases lay in between. This CDR3 is 12 amino acids long. CDR3 nucleotide sequence: TGCGCCAGCAGCTACAGGGTCGATGAGCAGTTCTTC. Translating it yields CASSYRVDEQFF.

This clonotype has only a few counts. The chain couples TRBV7-6 to TRBJ2-1, with 9 nucleotides matching TRBD2. Trimming took 5 bases from V and 4 from J; bases not matched to a gene: 12. CDR1 is SGHVS and CDR2 is FNYEAQ in the germline V gene. The CDR3 runs 17 residues. CDR3 coding DNA: TGTGCCAGCAGCCCCGCTCCCGCGGGGGGGCCGTACAATGAGCAGTTCTTC. Its protein product is CASSPAPAGGPYNEQFF. The whole variable domain, remainder taken from reference TRBV7-6 and TRBJ2-1, is GAGVSQSPRYKVTKRGQDVALRCDPISGHVSLYWYRQALGQGPEFLTYFNYEAQQDKSGLPNDRFSAERPEGSISTLTIQRTEQRDSAMYRCASSPAPAGGPYNEQFFGPGTRLTVL.

The chain links TRBV6-2 or TRBV6-3 to TRBJ1-2; 11 bases are a match to TRBD1. V lost 4 bases to trimming and J lost 4 bases; unmatched junction nucleotides: 8. The CDR3 loop spans 16 amino acids. The germline V gene has CDR1 MNHEY and CDR2 SVGEGT. In nucleotides, the CDR3 is TGTGCCAGCAGTTCGGACAGGGGGCGCCTCGGCTATGGCTACACCTTC. Its translation is CASSSDRGRLGYGYTF.

The chain couples TRBV24-1 to TRBJ2-1; 11 nucleotides match TRBD2. Germline trimming cut 9 bases from V and 4 bases from J; bases unmatched to any gene: 1. The CDR3 runs 13 residues. CDR1 is KGHDR and CDR2 is SFDVKD in the germline V gene. The CDR3 DNA sequence: TGTGCCACCGGGACTAGCGGTTACAATGAGCAGTTCTTC. Translating gives CATGTSGYNEQFF.

The rearrangement uses TRBV27 and TRBJ1-5, with D tentatively TRBD1 (5 bases). From germline, CDR1 is MNHEY and CDR2 SMNVEV (reference sequence). V dropped 5 bases and J dropped 0 bases, with 14 bases sitting between them. The CDR3 totals 16 residues. The CDR3 region has the DNA TGTGCCAGCAGTCCCCGGACACCTTATAGCAATCAGCCCCAGCATTTT. Translating gives CASSPRTPYSNQPQHF.

This clonotype has more than one count but fewer than ten. The chain combines TRBV7-9 with TRBJ2-1, with TRBD2 matching 11 bases. The CDR3 loop spans 16 amino acids. Per the germline V gene, CDR1 is SEHNR and CDR2 is FQNEAQ (reference sequence). V dropped 1 base and J dropped 9; count of bases not matched to a gene: 8. The CDR3 reads CASSLGASGRFSEQFF. In nucleotides, the CDR3 is TGTGCCAGCAGCTTAGGCGCTAGCGGGAGGTTCAGTGAGCAGTTCTTC.

The chain uses TRBV27 and TRBJ2-7; D is unclear. CDR3 length equals 13 residues. V was cut by 6 bases and J by 1 base, with 10 bases left in between. Germline V CDR1 and CDR2: MNHEY, SMNVEV (reference sequence). CDR3 nucleotide sequence: TGTGCCAGCAGCCGTCACGGTTCCTACGAGCAGTACTTC. This encodes CASSRHGSYEQYF.

This clonotype was picked up many times. This chain uses TRBV5-1 with TRBJ2-1; 7 bases are shared with TRBD2. This CDR3 is 16 amino acids long. Germline V gene lookup returns CDR1 SGHRS and CDR2 YFSETQ. V lost 5 bases and J lost 4; bases outside the gene matches: 12. Written as DNA, the CDR3 is TGCGCCAGCAGAAGAGATCCGGGACTAACGTACAATGAGCAGTTCTTC. It codes for CASRRDPGLTYNEQFF.

This clonotype was counted only a few times. The V call is TRBV24-1, the J call TRBJ2-5; D is uncertain. Germline V lookup: CDR1 KGHDR, CDR2 SFDVKD. CDR3 length: 16 amino acids. V lost 3 bases and J 2 bases, leaving 15 bases between the germline ends. CDR3 coding DNA: TGTGCCACCAGTGATACCGCGACATCCCCACAAGAGACCCAGTACTTC. This translates into CATSDTATSPQETQYF.

The chain recombines TRBV6-2 or TRBV6-3 with TRBJ2-7; unclear D gene. This CDR3 spans 13 amino acids. Trimming cost V 2 bases and J 0 bases, with 5 bases left between them. The germline CDR1 and CDR2 sequences are MNHEY and SVGEGT. The CDR3 loop reads CASSYILSYEQYF. For the CDR3, the DNA is TGTGCCAGCAGTTACATCCTCTCCTACGAGCAGTACTTC.

CDR3 DNA sequence: TGTGCCAGCAGCGATCGGGACAGCTCCTACGAGCAGTACTTC. It encodes CASSDRDSSYEQYF. This chain links TRBV6-5 with TRBJ2-7, with TRBD1 identical over 7 bases. There are 14 residues in the CDR3. Trimming took 6 bases from V and 0 from J; bases not matched to a gene: 5. The germline V gene has CDR1 MNHEY and CDR2 SVGAGI.

This clonotype was observed at least ten times. The chain joins TRBV12-3 or TRBV12-4 to TRBJ1-2; TRBD1 aligns across 7 bases. The CDR3 spans 13 residues. V lost 2 bases to trimming and J lost 8 bases; unmatched junction nucleotides: 5. The CDR3 loop reads CASSLPTGSGYTF. The CDR3 bases are TGTGCCAGCAGTTTACCGACAGGGAGCGGCTACACCTTC.

The chain links TRBV7-3 to TRBJ2-3; tentatively, D is TRBD1 (6 bases). The CDR3 consists of 14 residues. Germline CDR1 reads SGHTA; CDR2 reads FQGTGA. V was cut by 3 bases and J by 3 bases, with 10 bases left in between. CDR3 loop: CASSFSQGTDTQYF. The CDR3 nucleotides are TGTGCCAGCAGCTTTAGTCAGGGGACAGATACGCAGTATTTT.

The rearrangement uses TRBV2 and TRBJ1-6; D perhaps matches TRBD1 (6 bases). The V and J ends lost 7 bases and 8 bases respectively, with 12 bases between them. The CDR3 is 13 amino acids. From germline, CDR1 is SNHLY and CDR2 FYNNEI. The CDR3 nucleotides are TGTGCCAGCAAGACAGGACTGTATTCACCCCTCCACTTT. As protein: CASKTGLYSPLHF.

The V gene is TRBV19, the J gene TRBJ1-1; unclear D gene. Trimming took off 1 base at V and 2 bases at J, with 11 bases between the two ends. Germline V CDR1 and CDR2: LNHDA, SQIVND (reference sequence). The CDR3 sequence is 15 residues long. CDR3 nucleotide sequence: TGTGCCAGTAGTATAGCCGACTACTTTAACACTGAAGCTTTCTTT. Its translation is CASSIADYFNTEAFF.

The rearrangement links TRBV7-6 to TRBJ2-6; D gene ambiguous. The CDR3 has 19 residues. The V and J ends lost 5 bases and 0 bases respectively, with 20 bases between them. Germline loops: CDR1 SGHVS, CDR2 FNYEAQ. The CDR3 sequence is CASSPEVHSWTSGANVLTF. In DNA, the CDR3 is TGTGCCAGCAGCCCTGAGGTACACAGTTGGACCTCTGGGGCCAACGTCCTGACTTTC. Complete variable domain (other parts from reference TRBV7-6 and TRBJ2-6): GAGVSQSPRYKVTKRGQDVALRCDPISGHVSLYWYRQALGQGPEFLTYFNYEAQQDKSGLPNDRFSAERPEGSISTLTIQRTEQRDSAMYRCASSPEVHSWTSGANVLTFGAGSRLTVL.

Only a few counts were recorded for this clonotype. The CDR3 DNA sequence: TGTGCCAGCAGTTTAGGAGGTGCGGGTGGCTACACCTTC. Protein sequence: CASSLGGAGGYTF. The chain is built from TRBV12-3 or TRBV12-4 and TRBJ1-2; no definite D call. V was trimmed by 1 base and J by 7 bases, leaving 10 bases between them. The CDR3 is 13 amino acids.

The chain has TRBV6-5 and TRBJ2-7, with a tentative D call TRBD1 (5 bases). The CDR3 consists of 13 residues. Trimming shortened V by 6 bases and J by 1 base, and 10 bases separated the two germline ends. From germline, CDR1 is MNHEY and CDR2 SVGAGI. CDR3 sequence (DNA): TGTGCCAGCAGGCCCCAGGGTTCCTACGAGCAGTACTTC. Residues: CASRPQGSYEQYF.

The V call is TRBV12-3 or TRBV12-4, the J call TRBJ2-1; D possibly uses TRBD1 or TRBD2 (6 bases each). The CDR3 is 14 residues long. V lost 7 bases and J lost 9, with 19 bases in between. CDR3 loop: CASTKGGRGGEQFF. The CDR3 bases are TGTGCCAGCACCAAGGGGGGCAGGGGTGGTGAGCAGTTCTTC.

This clonotype was counted between two and nine times. The chain carries TRBV3-1 and TRBJ2-1; a possible D gene is TRBD1 (6 bases). Germline lookup yields CDR1 LGHDT and CDR2 YNNKEL (reference sequence). V lost 0 bases, J lost 8 bases, and 17 bases lay in between. This CDR3 contains 16 residues. This CDR3 is CASSQDVGAAGDEQFF. The CDR3 DNA reads TGTGCCAGCAGCCAAGACGTGGGGGCAGCAGGGGATGAGCAGTTCTTC.

This chain joins TRBV6-5 and TRBJ2-3; 8 nucleotides line up with TRBD1. Germline-derived CDR1 and CDR2 are MNHEY and SVGAGI. V dropped 4 bases and J dropped 10; count of bases not matched to a gene: 7. The CDR3 runs 13 residues. CDR3 sequence: CASSFGQGIAQYF. CDR3 DNA: TGTGCCAGCAGTTTCGGACAGGGAATCGCGCAGTATTTT.